This T cell receptor beta chain was captured in a study of quantifying T cell responses using KT2 cells. On the study more broadly: Reverse transcription used primers in the TCR alpha and beta constant regions.

The table lists this clonotype with a few counts. Its antigen is currently unknown. CDR3 length: 17 residues. Germline lookup yields CDR1 LGHDT and CDR2 YNNKEL (reference sequence). The germline V and J ends were trimmed by 3 bases and 2 bases, with 19 bases remaining between them. Each cDNA got a UMI-containing oligo ligated at its 3' end. An equimolar mix of RC1.1 and RC1.2 primed the beta chain across TRBC1 and TRBC2. TCRdb fed the UMI-ligation and nested PCR reads into MiXCR, producing one record per CDR3 protein. The sample has tens of thousands of distinct CDR3 sequences, over 9% seen once. Different KT2-to-PBMC ratios were created with a constant PBMC count. The study's findings and limits: KT2 sequence counts showed saturation when very many KT2 cells were spiked in.

Sample: PBMCs spiked with cells of the T cell clone KT2. The clonotype comes from a human donor. The chain links TRBV3-1 to TRBJ1-2; no reliable D call. The chain's CDR3 is CASSHSSHVTLNYGYTF. Written as DNA, the CDR3 is TGTGCCAGCAGCCATTCTAGCCACGTGACTCTCAACTATGGCTACACCTTC.